This T cell receptor (beta chain) stems from a study of cytomegalovirus exposure and HLA in healthy donors. Study at large: Most donors, about 77% of a few hundred genotyped, fell in the Caucasian-associated ancestry cluster. Study-wide results and limits: Overall, about 160 TCR beta chains were annotated as cytomegalovirus-associated.

About this clone itself: The antigen remains unidentified.

Amplification used 60 Vbeta primers and 13 Jbeta primers. Sequenced by immunoSEQ multiplex PCR; TCRdb stores in-frame clones only, minus some. Of fewer than 200,000 clones listed, roughly 79% are singletons. V was cut by 5 bases and J by 8 bases, with 13 bases left in between. CDR3 length: 13 amino acids. Germline CDR1 and CDR2: LNHNV and YYDKDF (reference sequence). The TCR sequence derives from a woman under 30 in good health and CMV-seropositive. This chain links TRBV15 with TRBJ2-1; D is perhaps TRBD2 (6 bases). The specimen was PBMCs. CDR3 region: CATSARGGDEQFF. The CDR3 coding sequence is TGTGCCACCAGCGCCCGGGGCGGGGATGAGCAGTTCTTC.